By sample share, the clone carrying this T cell receptor beta chain is medium-sized. Cells sorted as Tregs were CD4+, CD25+ and CD127-/low. CDR3 size: 12 residues. The ends were cut back, 3 bases at V and 14 bases at J, with 16 bases in the middle. Adaptor-ligated barcode primers were used to amplify TRBV12-4/TRBJ1-2 clonotypes. In TCRdb, the multiplex PCR reads were re-called with MiXCR into one record per CDR3 protein. This repertoire shows about 860 distinct CDR3 sequences, roughly an eighth found once; its top ten account for around 47%. Sequencing was performed on Tregs sorted from blood. The source is a female donor with breast cancer. J is TRBJ1-2 and V is TRBV12-3 or TRBV12-4; weak D call: TRBD1 (6 bases). CDR3 coding DNA: TGTGCCAGCAGTTTTCGTCAGGGGATCGGTACCTTC. Its translation: CASSFRQGIGTF.